Below are 29 T cell receptor beta chains sequenced from a single sample in a study of OX40 agonist ivuxolimab in advanced cancers. Profiled with immunoSEQ multiplex PCR; TCRdb holds only in-frame clones, not every one. The profile covers fewer than 12,000 clones, with roughly 80% appearing a single time and around a fifth taken by the ten largest. The input for sequencing was CD4+ or CD8+ T cells sorted from blood, taken in a trial of the OX40 agonist ivuxolimab. The source of these receptors is an adult with an advanced solid tumor such as melanoma, head and neck, liver or kidney cancer.

This chain uses TRBV11-2 with TRBJ2-2; the D call may be TRBD1 or TRBD2 (5 bases each). Between the trimmed V and J ends, which lost 3 bases and 4 bases, there was a span of 12 bases. Germline lookup yields CDR1 SGHAT and CDR2 FQNNGV. The CDR3 has 15 amino acids. CDR3 loop: CASSLPGPGTGELFF. CDR3 bases: TGTGCCAGCAGCTTGCCGGGGCCTGGCACCGGGGAGCTGTTTTTT.

The CDR3 loop reads CATDNGRNTEAFF. The CDR3, as DNA: TGTGCCACCGATAACGGACGGAACACTGAAGCTTTCTTT. The J gene is TRBJ1-1, the V gene TRBV4-2; D not resolved. The CDR3 runs to 13 residues. Trimming took 10 bases from V and 1 from J, leaving 13 bases between them. In germline, CDR1 is LGHNA, CDR2 YNFKEQ.

The chain combines TRBV27 with TRBJ2-1; the match to TRBD1 covers 10 bases. The CDR3 extends over 19 amino acids. Per the germline V gene, CDR1 is MNHEY and CDR2 is SMNVEV (reference sequence). Trimming cost V 5 bases and J 4 bases; bases outside gene matches: 17. The CDR3: CASSTGTGDGRGGYNEQFF. The CDR3 DNA sequence: TGTGCCAGCAGTACCGGGACAGGGGATGGCCGGGGTGGATACAATGAGCAGTTCTTC.

V and J are TRBV5-4 and TRBJ2-5; TRBD2 aligns across 11 bases. Germline lookup yields CDR1 SGHNT and CDR2 YYREEE (reference sequence). The CDR3 loop spans 17 amino acids. Germline trimming cut 4 bases from V and 2 bases from J; bases unmatched to any gene: 10. The CDR3: CASSRGTSGNQQETQYF. In DNA form, the CDR3 reads TGTGCCAGCAGCAGAGGGACTAGCGGTAATCAGCAAGAGACCCAGTACTTC.

The rearrangement links TRBV4-1 to TRBJ2-2; D gene ambiguous. The V gene's germline CDR1 is MGHRA and CDR2 YSYEKL. The ends were cut back, 0 bases at V and 6 bases at J, with 2 bases in the middle. The length of the CDR3 is 12 residues. In nucleotides, the CDR3 is TGCGCCAGCAGCCAAGATCCCGGGGAGCTGTTTTTT. Translation: CASSQDPGELFF.

The chain has TRBV5-1 and TRBJ2-5, with D possibly being TRBD1 (6 bases). Trimming left V 5 bases short and J 0 bases short, with 8 bases between. The CDR3 has 13 residues. CDR1 and CDR2 from the germline V gene are SGHRS and YFSETQ. The CDR3 protein is CASRDSYQETQYF. CDR3 coding DNA: TGCGCCAGCAGGGACAGCTACCAAGAGACCCAGTACTTC.

The chain employs TRBV7-8 and TRBJ2-1; 11 nucleotides line up with TRBD2. CDR3 length: 16 residues. CDR1 and CDR2 from the germline V gene are SGHVS and FQNEAQ. V was clipped by 1 base and J by 7 bases; unmatched bases: 6. The CDR3 spells CASSLEASGRLNEQFF. The CDR3 DNA reads TGTGCCAGCAGCTTAGAGGCTAGCGGGAGGCTGAATGAGCAGTTCTTC. The whole variable domain, filled in from reference TRBV7-8 and TRBJ2-1, reads GAGVSQSPRYKVAKRGQDVALRCDPISGHVSLFWYQQALGQGPEFLTYFQNEAQLDKSGLPSDRFFAERPEGSVSTLKIQRTQQEDSAVYLCASSLEASGRLNEQFFGPGTRLTVL.

The rearrangement uses TRBV30 and TRBJ2-3, with D maybe TRBD2 (7 bases). The germline gives CDR1 GTSNPN, CDR2 SVGIG (reference sequence). V lost 2 bases, J lost 1 base, and 16 bases lay in between. The CDR3 loop spans 16 amino acids. The CDR3 loop reads CAWSSPYGGRTDTQYF. DNA of the CDR3: TGTGCCTGGAGTTCGCCCTACGGGGGGCGCACAGATACGCAGTATTTT.

This clone was seen a handful of times. This rearrangement joins TRBV6-5 to TRBJ1-2; a weak D match, TRBD1 (6 bases). Trimming took off 2 bases at V and 3 bases at J, with 13 bases between the two ends. CDR1 is MNHEY, CDR2 SVGAGI, per germline. This CDR3 spans 15 amino acids. CDR3 bases: TGTGCCAGCAGTTACCGGGGGGCGTCATACTATGGCTACACCTTC. This translates into CASSYRGASYYGYTF.

The CDR3 sequence: CASSKDRGYGYTF. The CDR3 DNA is TGTGCCAGCAGCAAAGACAGGGGTTATGGCTACACCTTC. This chain links TRBV21-1 with TRBJ1-2; the D call in the table, TRBD1, was not verified against the DNA. TRBV21-1 is a documented pseudogene. This CDR3 has 13 residues.

The chain links TRBV5-5 to TRBJ2-1, with 12 bases matching TRBD2. J lost 0 bases, V lost 4 bases, and 8 bases had no gene match. Germline V gene sequence: CDR1 SGHKS, CDR2 YYEKEE (reference sequence). This CDR3 has 18 residues. CDR3 coding DNA: TGTGCCAGCAGCCCCAGACTAGCGGGAGTTTCCTCCTACAATGAGCAGTTCTTC. As protein: CASSPRLAGVSSYNEQFF.

The chain has TRBV6-8 and TRBJ1-1, with TRBD1 as a possible D gene (6 bases). V gave up 4 bases and J gave up 1 base, with 16 bases separating them. Germline CDR1 and CDR2: MNHGY and SAAAGT. This CDR3 is 16 amino acids long. This CDR3 is CASSCYRDSRNTEAFF. As DNA, the CDR3 is TGTGCCAGCAGTTGCTACAGGGACTCCAGGAACACTGAAGCTTTCTTT.

The rearrangement joins TRBV4-3 to TRBJ2-1; 7 bases agree with TRBD1. Germline V gene lookup returns CDR1 LGHNA and CDR2 YSLEER. The length of the CDR3 is 15 residues. The trim removed 0 bases at V and 4 bases at J, leaving 3 bases unmatched. CDR3 DNA sequence: TGCGCCAGCAGCCAAGACGGGACAGCTTACAATGAGCAGTTCTTC. As protein: CASSQDGTAYNEQFF.

The chain has TRBV6-1 and TRBJ2-1; the match to TRBD2 covers 8 bases. The junction had 3 bases not matched to a gene; V was cut back by 6 bases and J by 5 bases. CDR1 and CDR2 from the germline V gene are MNHNS and SASEGT. The CDR3 runs to 13 residues. The CDR3 region has the DNA TGTGCCAGCAGCCCAGCGGGAGACAATGAGCAGTTCTTC. It is translated as CASSPAGDNEQFF.

This clone showed up just a few times. The chain has TRBV30 and TRBJ2-3, with 11 bases aligning to TRBD1. With 4 bases clipped from V and 4 bases from J, the junction kept 13 bases outside the gene matches. CDR1 and CDR2 from the germline V gene are GTSNPN and SVGIG (reference sequence). This CDR3 region has 17 residues. For the CDR3, the DNA is TGTGCCTGGACAGACGATAGGACAGGGGGCTTTTCAGATACGCAGTATTTT. Residues: CAWTDDRTGGFSDTQYF.

The gene calls are TRBV28 and TRBJ2-1; 16 nucleotides match TRBD2. Germline V gives CDR1 MDHEN, CDR2 SYDVKM. CDR3 length equals 15 residues. The junction had 1 base not matched to a gene; V was cut back by 4 bases and J by 7 bases. The CDR3 DNA sequence: TGTGCCAGCAGTTGGGGACTAGCGGGGGGGAATGAGCAGTTCTTC. Amino acid sequence: CASSWGLAGGNEQFF.

This clone was observed a few times. The chain uses TRBV7-9 and TRBJ1-1, with 7 bases matching TRBD1. Unmatched junction bases numbered 13, after V lost 6 bases and J lost 6 bases. Germline V gene lookup returns CDR1 SEHNR and CDR2 FQNEAQ (reference sequence). CDR3 length: 15 amino acids. The CDR3, as DNA: TGTGCCAGCAGTCCAATTCCAGGGGGGGTACCTGAAGCTTTCTTT. This encodes CASSPIPGGVPEAFF.

The chain links TRBV30 to TRBJ2-2, with TRBD2 matching 12 bases. With V trimmed by 1 base and J by 6 bases, 9 bases remained unmatched. The germline V gene has CDR1 GTSNPN and CDR2 SVGIG (reference sequence). The CDR3 is 17 amino acids. The CDR3 bases are TGTGCCTGGAGTGGGTCTAGCGGGAGGGCCCCGGCCGGGGAGCTGTTTTTT. Protein: CAWSGSSGRAPAGELFF.

The chain employs TRBV25-1 and TRBJ2-3, with no clear D. Trimming left V 4 bases short and J 2 bases short, with 13 bases between. The CDR3 covers 15 residues. Germline-derived CDR1 and CDR2 are MGHDK and SYGVNS. This CDR3 reads CASSGVRGYTDTQYF. CDR3 nucleotides: TGTGCCAGCAGTGGAGTAAGAGGTTACACAGATACGCAGTATTTT. Using reference TRBV25-1 and TRBJ2-3 for the parts outside the CDR3, the full variable domain is EADIYQTPRYLVIGTGKKITLECSQTMGHDKMYWYQQDPGMELHLIHYSYGVNSTEKGDLSSESTVSRIRTEHFPLTLESARPSHTSQYLCASSGVRGYTDTQYFGPGTRLTVL.

The chain joins TRBV6-5 to TRBJ1-1; D possibly corresponds to TRBD1 (5 bases). V lost 4 bases to trimming and J lost 0 bases, with 6 bases between them. CDR3 size: 13 residues. Germline V gives CDR1 MNHEY, CDR2 SVGAGI. CDR3 sequence: CASSSTVNTEAFF. In DNA, the CDR3 is TGTGCCAGCAGTTCGACAGTGAACACTGAAGCTTTCTTT.

In its sample, this clone is medium-sized. CDR3 DNA sequence: TGTGCCAGCAGCTTATCGTCTAGCCCCTACAATGAGCAGTTCTTC. This gives the protein CASSLSSSPYNEQFF. J is TRBJ2-1 and V is TRBV7-9, with D perhaps TRBD2 (5 bases). Germline V gene sequence: CDR1 SEHNR, CDR2 FQNEAQ (reference sequence). This CDR3 has 15 residues. V dropped 2 bases and J dropped 2 bases, with 10 bases sitting between them. Full variable domain (missing parts from reference TRBV7-9 and TRBJ2-1): DTGVSQNPRHKITKRGQNVTFRCDPISEHNRLYWYRQTLGQGPEFLTYFQNEAQLEKSRLLSDRFSAERPKGSFSTLEIQRTEQGDSAMYLCASSLSSSPYNEQFFGPGTRLTVL.

V is TRBV10-2 and J is TRBJ1-3, with D hard to call. Germline values: CDR1 WSHSY, CDR2 SAAADI. The CDR3 runs to 13 residues. Trimming removed 8 bases at V and 4 bases at J, with 12 bases between. The CDR3 region is CASGYSDGNTIYF. CDR3 nucleotide sequence: TGCGCCAGCGGTTACAGTGACGGAAACACCATATATTTT.

This clone was seen once. V gene TRBV30 combines with J gene TRBJ2-1; tentative D call: TRBD1 (5 bases). CDR1 is GTSNPN and CDR2 is SVGIG in the germline V gene (reference sequence). Trimming removed 2 bases from V and 7 bases from J, with 15 bases in between. The CDR3 contains 14 residues. The CDR3 DNA follows: TGTGCCTGGAGTCCCTTATCCAGGGAAAATGAGCAGTTCTTC. It is translated as CAWSPLSRENEQFF.

The V and J genes are TRBV4-1 and TRBJ2-1; no definite D call. Trimming took off 1 base at V and 0 bases at J, with 13 bases between the two ends. CDR1 is MGHRA and CDR2 is YSYEKL in the germline V gene. This CDR3 contains 17 residues. The CDR3 spells CASSQVFSPTSYNEQFF. CDR3 bases: TGCGCCAGCAGCCAAGTCTTCAGTCCAACCTCCTACAATGAGCAGTTCTTC.

The rearrangement links TRBV7-9 to TRBJ2-7; TRBD1 matches 9 bases. Germline V gene lookup returns CDR1 SEHNR and CDR2 FQNEAQ (reference sequence). V shed 2 bases and J 2 bases; nucleotides not matched to a gene: 4. The CDR3 is 15 residues long. In DNA, the CDR3 is TGTGCCAGCAGCTTATCCGGGACAGGGACCTACGAGCAGTACTTC. Residues: CASSLSGTGTYEQYF.

This chain links TRBV18 with TRBJ1-2; 9 bases align to TRBD1. CDR1 is KGHSH and CDR2 is LQKENI in the germline V gene. The junction had 4 bases not matched to a gene; V was cut back by 3 bases and J by 2 bases. This CDR3 comprises 15 residues. The CDR3 DNA reads TGTGCCAGCTCACCCCGGACAGGGGCGAACTATGGCTACACCTTC. Encoded protein: CASSPRTGANYGYTF. The full variable domain, with the rest looked up from reference TRBV18 and TRBJ1-2, is NAGVMQNPRHLVRRRGQEARLRCSPMKGHSHVYWYRQLPEEGLKFMVYLQKENIIDESGMPKERFSAEFPKEGPSILRIQQVVRGDSAAYFCASSPRTGANYGYTFGSGTRLTVV.

This chain joins TRBV28 and TRBJ1-5; TRBD1 is a possible D gene (5 bases). Deletions cut 7 bases from V and 0 bases from J, with 13 bases between. The CDR3 is 15 residues long. Germline CDR1 is MDHEN and CDR2 is SYDVKM. CDR3 in amino acids: CASTTVTYSNQPQHF. CDR3 nucleotides: TGTGCCAGCACGACAGTTACATATAGCAATCAGCCCCAGCATTTT.

This sequence joins TRBV5-6 and TRBJ2-5, with TRBD2 as a possible D gene (5 bases). V lost 2 bases to trimming and J lost 7 bases, with 12 bases between them. This CDR3 has 13 amino acids. Per germline, CDR1 SGHDT and CDR2 YYEEEE. CDR3 amino acids: CASSFLGAGTQYF. CDR3 DNA sequence: TGTGCCAGCAGCTTTCTAGGCGCGGGGACCCAGTACTTC.

V and J are TRBV27 and TRBJ2-7; TRBD1 aligns across 9 bases. V shed 5 bases, J shed 6 bases, and the junction held 8 bases outside the gene matches. There are 14 residues in the CDR3. Germline V gives CDR1 MNHEY, CDR2 SMNVEV (reference sequence). The CDR3 sequence: CASSRRTGALEQYF. The CDR3 bases are TGTGCCAGCAGTCGAAGGACAGGGGCTCTCGAGCAGTACTTC.